This TCR beta chain was observed in a study of molecular identifiers for immune sequencing clone quantification. MiXCR, run by TCRdb on the PCR reads, gives a single entry per CDR3 protein. The data contain about 36,000 distinct CDR3 sequences, around 20% of them singletons. This clonotype has only a few counts. Antigen unknown. A read error may account for a junction end that differs from germline. This CDR3 contains 15 residues. Germline values: CDR1 MDHEN, CDR2 SYDVKM. Based on a CD8+CD4-CCR7+CD45RA+ profile, naive CD8 T cells were sorted. General study points: Clones that had above 20 RNA copies took up over 99% of effector molecules but under 1% in naive cells. Spiked Jurkat TCR RNA equivalent to one cell reportedly surfaced among approximately 1.1 million naive cells. Underestimation of highly expanded clone sizes could arise where identical TCR molecules share a barcode.

The TCR sequence derives from a human donor in good health. Some libraries in this study had Jurkat cell RNA spiked in. Sequences were obtained from naive CD8+ T cells from blood, with Jurkat cell RNA spiked in. The subset here: FACS-sorted CD8+CD4-CCR7+CD45RA+ naive T cells. The chain recombines TRBV28 with TRBJ2-7; 7 nucleotides align to TRBD1. This chain's CDR3 is CASSTRDSESYGQYF. The CDR3 DNA follows: TGTGCCAGCAGTACACGGGACAGCGAATCCTACGGGCAGTACTTC.